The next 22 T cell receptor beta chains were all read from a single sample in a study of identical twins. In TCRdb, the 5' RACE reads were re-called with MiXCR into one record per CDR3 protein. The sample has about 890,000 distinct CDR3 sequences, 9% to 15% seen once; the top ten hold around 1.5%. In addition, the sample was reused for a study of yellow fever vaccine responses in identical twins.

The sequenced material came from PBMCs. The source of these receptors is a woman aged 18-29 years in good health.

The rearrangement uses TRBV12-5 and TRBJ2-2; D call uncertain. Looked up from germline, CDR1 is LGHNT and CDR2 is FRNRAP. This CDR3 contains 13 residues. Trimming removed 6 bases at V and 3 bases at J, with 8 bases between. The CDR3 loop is CASGPDYTGELFF. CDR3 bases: TGTGCTAGTGGCCCCGACTACACCGGGGAGCTGTTTTTT.

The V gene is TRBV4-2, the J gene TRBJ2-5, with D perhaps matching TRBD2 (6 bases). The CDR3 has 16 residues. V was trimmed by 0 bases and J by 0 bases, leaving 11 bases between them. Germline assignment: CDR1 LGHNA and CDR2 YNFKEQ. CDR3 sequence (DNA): TGTGCCAGCAGCCAAGACGGGAGCGGATACCAAGAGACCCAGTACTTC. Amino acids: CASSQDGSGYQETQYF.

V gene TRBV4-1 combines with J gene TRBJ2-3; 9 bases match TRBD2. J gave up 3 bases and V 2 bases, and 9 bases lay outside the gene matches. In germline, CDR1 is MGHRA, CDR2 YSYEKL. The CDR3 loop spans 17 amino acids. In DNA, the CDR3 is TGCGCCAGCAGCCAAAAAATAGCGGGAGTGGTGACAGATACGCAGTATTTT. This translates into CASSQKIAGVVTDTQYF.

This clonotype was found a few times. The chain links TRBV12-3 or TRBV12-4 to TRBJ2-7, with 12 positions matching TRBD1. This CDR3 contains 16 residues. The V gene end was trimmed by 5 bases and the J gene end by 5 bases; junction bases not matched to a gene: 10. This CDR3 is CASSMRGTGGPNEQYF. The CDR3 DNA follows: TGTGCCAGCAGTATGAGGGGGACAGGGGGCCCCAACGAGCAGTACTTC.

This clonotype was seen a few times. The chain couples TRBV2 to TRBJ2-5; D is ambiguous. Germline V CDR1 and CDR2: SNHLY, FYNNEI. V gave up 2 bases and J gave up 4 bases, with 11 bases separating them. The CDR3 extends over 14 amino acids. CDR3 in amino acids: CASSEFRSRETQYF. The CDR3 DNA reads TGTGCCAGCAGTGAATTTAGAAGCCGAGAGACCCAGTACTTC.

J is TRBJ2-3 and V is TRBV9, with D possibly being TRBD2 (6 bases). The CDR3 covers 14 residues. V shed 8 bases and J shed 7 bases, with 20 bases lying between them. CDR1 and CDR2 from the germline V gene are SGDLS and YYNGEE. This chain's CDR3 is CASSGLELQHTQYF. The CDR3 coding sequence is TGTGCCAGTTCGGGACTGGAGCTGCAACATACGCAGTATTTT.

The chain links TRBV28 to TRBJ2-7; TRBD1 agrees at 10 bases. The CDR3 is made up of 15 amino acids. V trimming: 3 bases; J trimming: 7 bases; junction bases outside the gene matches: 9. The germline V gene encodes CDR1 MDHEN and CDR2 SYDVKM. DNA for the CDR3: TGTGCCAGCAGTTTTCAAGGGACAGGGGATTGGGAGCAGTACTTC. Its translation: CASSFQGTGDWEQYF. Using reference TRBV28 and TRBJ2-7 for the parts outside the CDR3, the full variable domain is DVKVTQSSRYLVKRTGEKVFLECVQDMDHENMFWYRQDPGLGLRLIYFSYDVKMKEKGDIPEGYSVSREKKERFSLILESASTNQTSMYLCASSFQGTGDWEQYFGPGTRLTVT.

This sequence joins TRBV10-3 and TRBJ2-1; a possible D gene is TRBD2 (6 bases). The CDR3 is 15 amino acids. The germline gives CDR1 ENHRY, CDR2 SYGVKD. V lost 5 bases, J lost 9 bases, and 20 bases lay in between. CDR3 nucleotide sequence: TGTGCCATCAGTACCGGGCCCAGTTTGGGGGGTGAGCAGTTCTTC. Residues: CAISTGPSLGGEQFF.

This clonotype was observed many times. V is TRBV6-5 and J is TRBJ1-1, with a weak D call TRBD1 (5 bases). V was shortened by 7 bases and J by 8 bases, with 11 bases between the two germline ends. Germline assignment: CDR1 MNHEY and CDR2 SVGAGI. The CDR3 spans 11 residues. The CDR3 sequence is CASILGAEAFF. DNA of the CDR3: TGTGCCAGCATCCTAGGGGCAGAAGCTTTCTTT.

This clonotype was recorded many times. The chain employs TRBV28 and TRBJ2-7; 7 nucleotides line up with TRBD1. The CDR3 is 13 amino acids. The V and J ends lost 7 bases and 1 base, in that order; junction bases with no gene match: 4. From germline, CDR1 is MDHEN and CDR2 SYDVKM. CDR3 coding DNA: TGTGCCAGCACCCCAGGGGGATCCTACGAGCAGTACGTC. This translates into CASTPGGSYEQYV.

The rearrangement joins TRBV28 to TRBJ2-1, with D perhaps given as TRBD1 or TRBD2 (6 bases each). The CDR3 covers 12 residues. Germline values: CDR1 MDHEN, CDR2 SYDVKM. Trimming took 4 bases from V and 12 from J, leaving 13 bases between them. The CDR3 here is CASSSQGGGQFF. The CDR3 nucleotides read TGTGCCAGCAGTTCACAGGGAGGCGGGCAGTTCTTC.

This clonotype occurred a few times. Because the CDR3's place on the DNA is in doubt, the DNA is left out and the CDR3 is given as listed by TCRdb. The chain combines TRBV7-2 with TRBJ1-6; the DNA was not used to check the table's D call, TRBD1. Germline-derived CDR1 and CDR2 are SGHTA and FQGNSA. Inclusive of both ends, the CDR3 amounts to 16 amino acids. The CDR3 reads CASSFGSGGYNSPLHF.

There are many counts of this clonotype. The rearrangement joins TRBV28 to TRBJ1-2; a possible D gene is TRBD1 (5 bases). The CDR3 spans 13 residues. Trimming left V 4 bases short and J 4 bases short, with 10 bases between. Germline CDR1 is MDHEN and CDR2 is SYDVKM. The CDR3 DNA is TGTGCCAGCAGTTCGGGGGTAGTCTATGGCTACACCTTC. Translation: CASSSGVVYGYTF.

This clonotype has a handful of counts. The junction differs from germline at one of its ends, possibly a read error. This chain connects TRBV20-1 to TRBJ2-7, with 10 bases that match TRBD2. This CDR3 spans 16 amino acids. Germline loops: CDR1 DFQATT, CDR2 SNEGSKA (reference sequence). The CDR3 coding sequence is TGCTGTGCTAGAGATCGTAGCGGGAGGACCTCCTACGAGCAGTACTTC. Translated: CCARDRSGRTSYEQYF.

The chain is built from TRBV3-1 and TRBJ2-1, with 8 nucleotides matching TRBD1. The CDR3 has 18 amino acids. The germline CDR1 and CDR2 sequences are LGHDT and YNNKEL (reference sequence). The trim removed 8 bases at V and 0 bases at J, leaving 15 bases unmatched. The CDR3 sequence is CASCPRPTGASSYNEQFF. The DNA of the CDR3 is TGTGCCAGCTGTCCCCGACCGACAGGGGCCAGCTCCTACAATGAGCAGTTCTTC.

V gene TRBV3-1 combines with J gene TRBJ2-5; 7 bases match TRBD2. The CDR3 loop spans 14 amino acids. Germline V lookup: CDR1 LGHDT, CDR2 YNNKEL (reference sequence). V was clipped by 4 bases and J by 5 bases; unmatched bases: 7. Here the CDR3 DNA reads TGTGCCAGCAGCCCCAGACTAGCTTCGGAGACCCAGTACTTC. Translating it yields CASSPRLASETQYF.

CDR3 protein: CATSDRGQGTDTQYF. CDR3 bases: TGTGCCACCAGTGATAGGGGGCAAGGCACAGATACGCAGTATTTT. The chain uses TRBV24-1 and TRBJ2-3; 7 positions match TRBD1. The V gene's germline CDR1 is KGHDR and CDR2 SFDVKD. There are 15 residues in the CDR3. With 3 bases clipped from V and 1 base from J, the junction kept 3 bases outside the gene matches.

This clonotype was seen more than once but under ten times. This CDR3 is CASSLEAQTGRNEQFF. The CDR3 bases are TGTGCCAGCAGCTTAGAGGCTCAGACAGGGAGGAATGAGCAGTTCTTC. The chain joins TRBV11-2 to TRBJ2-1, with D possibly TRBD1 on 7 matching bases. The germline CDR1 and CDR2 sequences are SGHAT and FQNNGV. V lost 0 bases, J lost 7 bases, and 16 bases lay in between. The CDR3 has 16 residues.

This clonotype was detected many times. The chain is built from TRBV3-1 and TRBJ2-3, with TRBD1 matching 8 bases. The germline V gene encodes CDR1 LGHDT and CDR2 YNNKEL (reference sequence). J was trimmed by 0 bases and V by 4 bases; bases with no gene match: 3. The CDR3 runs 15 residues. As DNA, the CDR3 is TGTGCCAGCAGCCCACAGGGGGTAAGCACAGATACGCAGTATTTT. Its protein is CASSPQGVSTDTQYF.

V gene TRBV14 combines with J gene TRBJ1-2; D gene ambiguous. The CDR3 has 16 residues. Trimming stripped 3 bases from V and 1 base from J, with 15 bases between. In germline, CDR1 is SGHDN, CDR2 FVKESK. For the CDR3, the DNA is TGTGCCAGCAGCCACACGGTAGACGTCCATAACTATGGCTACACCTTC. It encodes CASSHTVDVHNYGYTF.

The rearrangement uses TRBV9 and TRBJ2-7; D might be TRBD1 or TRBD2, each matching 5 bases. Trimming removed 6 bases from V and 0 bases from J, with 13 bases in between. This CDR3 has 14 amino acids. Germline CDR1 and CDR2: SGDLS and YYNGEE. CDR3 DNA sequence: TGTGCCAGCAAACGGGACCAAAGCTCCTACGAGCAGTACTTC. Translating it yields CASKRDQSSYEQYF. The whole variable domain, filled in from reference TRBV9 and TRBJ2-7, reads DSGVTQTPKHLITATGQRVTLRCSPRSGDLSVYWYQQSLDQGLQFLIQYYNGEERAKGNILERFSAQQFPDLHSELNLSSLELGDSALYFCASKRDQSSYEQYFGPGTRLTVT.

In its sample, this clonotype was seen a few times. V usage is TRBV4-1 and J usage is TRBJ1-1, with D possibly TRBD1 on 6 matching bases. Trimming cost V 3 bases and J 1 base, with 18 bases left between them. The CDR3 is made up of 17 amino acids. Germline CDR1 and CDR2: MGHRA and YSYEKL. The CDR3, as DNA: TGCGCCAGCAGCCACGAAGTGGACAGTCATGGGAACACTGAAGCTTTCTTT. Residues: CASSHEVDSHGNTEAFF.